This section outlines one TCR beta chain sequence together with its context. What it recognizes is unknown. The assay was immunoSEQ multiplex PCR, and TCRdb's table has in-frame clones only and misses some. The top ten hold under 2.5% of the sample, which has 150,000 to 200,000 clones, around four fifths seen once. The sample is drawn from a study of cytomegalovirus exposure and HLA in healthy donors. General study findings and limits: Accounts indicate the classifier identified cytomegalovirus status with strong specificity and sensitivity.

The germline gives CDR1 LNHDA, CDR2 SQIVND (reference sequence). The CDR3 is 16 residues long. Trimming took off 6 bases at V and 1 base at J, with 19 bases between the two ends. The sample taken for sequencing was PBMCs. This sequence joins TRBV19 and TRBJ2-7; D is perhaps TRBD1 (5 bases). The sequence was obtained from a man in his thirties or forties in good health and CMV-seropositive. The DNA of the CDR3 is TGTGCCAGTAGCCCCCTCCCGCAGGGAAGGTCCTACGAGCAGTACTTC. Translating it yields CASSPLPQGRSYEQYF.